This record covers a single T cell receptor (beta chain). This sample was taken from a study of blood T cell repertoires in COVID-19. Across the study: The United States, Italy and Spain were the sources of the acute and convalescent COVID-19 samples. Nucleic acid was either cDNA or gDNA, and it came from T cells, B-cell-depleted T cells, or PBMCs.

In the original workflow: Cell counts per sample came from amplifying reference gene primers. The protocol was immunoSEQ multiplex PCR, while the TCRdb copy is restricted to in-frame clones and leaves out a portion. That table supplies the V and J calls and clone size; D and trimming were determined from the DNA. The data contain about 190,000 clones, less than 80% of them singletons. Sequences were obtained from peripheral blood. The TCR originated in a woman between 50 and 59 years old with acute or convalescent COVID-19.

CDR3 in DNA: TGTGCCAGCACTCCGGGGCGGGAAGAAAAACTGTTTTTT. Translated, it gives CASTPGREEKLFF. The chain recombines TRBV6-5 with TRBJ1-4; tentative D call: TRBD1 (5 bases). Germline V lookup: CDR1 MNHEY, CDR2 SVGAGI. The CDR3 consists of 13 residues. The V end was cut by 7 bases, the J end by 8 bases, with 14 bases between.